One T cell receptor beta chain is described in this entry. V was cut by 2 bases and J by 0 bases, with 9 bases left in between. Germline-derived CDR1 and CDR2 are SGHDT and YYEEEE. The CDR3 is made up of 15 amino acids. Repertoires were generated with immunoSEQ multiplex PCR, while TCRdb's copy carries only in-frame clones and drops some. The sample contains about 96,000 clones, about 88% of which appear only once. This sample was included in a study of T cell responses to AZD1222 COVID-19 vaccine. The source material was peripheral blood, sampled on day 0 of AZD1222 vaccination. The J gene is TRBJ1-3, the V gene TRBV5-6; D unclear. This receptor was taken from an adult in good health. The CDR3 DNA follows: TGTGCCAGCAGCTTCCGGGTGACCTCTGGAAACACCATATATTTT. This codes for CASSFRVTSGNTIYF.